The 8 T cell receptor beta chains below were found in one sample sequenced in a study of cytotoxic CD8 clonotypes in ibrutinib-treated CLL. Method: immunoSEQ multiplex PCR; TCRdb's copy keeps in-frame clones and lacks some. Counted here are about 36,000 clones, roughly two thirds occurring once; the ten biggest clones make up roughly 17%. Source: PBMCs, taken at disease progression, from a patient treated with ibrutinib. These receptors were obtained from a human donor with chronic lymphocytic leukemia.

The J gene is TRBJ2-2, the V gene TRBV4-2; D is unresolved. V dropped 0 bases and J dropped 8 bases, with 7 bases sitting between them. This CDR3 has 13 amino acids. The germline CDR1 and CDR2 sequences are LGHNA and YNFKEQ. The CDR3 spells CASSQDPRGELFF. As DNA, the CDR3 is TGTGCCAGCAGCCAAGATCCACGGGGGGAGCTGTTTTTT.

V and J are TRBV5-1 and TRBJ1-2, with 7 bases lining up with TRBD1. Germline V gene data show CDR1 as SGHRS and CDR2 as YFSETQ. With 5 bases clipped from V and 4 bases from J, the junction kept 8 bases outside the gene matches. The CDR3 consists of 14 residues. DNA of the CDR3: TGCGCCAGCAGATTAACAGGGGATGCCTATGGCTACACCTTC. It yields the protein CASRLTGDAYGYTF. The full variable domain, with the rest looked up from reference TRBV5-1 and TRBJ1-2, is KAGVTQTPRYLIKTRGQQVTLSCSPISGHRSVSWYQQTPGQGLQFLFEYFSETQRNKGNFPGRFSGRQFSNSRSEMNVSTLELGDSALYLCASRLTGDAYGYTFGSGTRLTVV.

This clone turned up a few times. The chain uses TRBV6-1 and TRBJ1-1; D call uncertain. Germline V gives CDR1 MNHNS, CDR2 SASEGT. The CDR3 runs 14 residues. Trimming removed 4 bases at V and 5 bases at J, with 14 bases between. The CDR3 here is CASSVVLGWTEAFF. CDR3 coding DNA: TGTGCCAGCAGTGTGGTGTTGGGGTGGACTGAAGCTTTCTTT.

V and J are TRBV27 and TRBJ1-3; D is uncertain. CDR1 is MNHEY, CDR2 SMNVEV, per germline (reference sequence). The V gene lost 6 bases and the J gene lost 0 bases, with 12 bases spanning the gap. The CDR3 length is 15 residues. The CDR3 protein is CASSLTWASGNTIYF. The CDR3 DNA reads TGTGCCAGCAGCCTAACCTGGGCCTCTGGAAACACCATATATTTT.

The chain has TRBV2 and TRBJ2-5; 11 bases are a match to TRBD2. The length of the CDR3 is 18 residues. V lost 8 bases to trimming and J lost 5 bases; unmatched junction nucleotides: 19. Germline V CDR1 and CDR2: SNHLY, FYNNEI. The CDR3 coding sequence is TGTGCCAGCGGATACTCCCCGGGACTAGCGGACGAGGGGGAGACCCAGTACTTC. Its protein product is CASGYSPGLADEGETQYF.

The chain couples TRBV10-2 to TRBJ2-7, with TRBD2 as a possible D gene (5 bases). Trimming shortened V by 6 bases and J by 9 bases, and 15 bases separated the two germline ends. Germline assignment: CDR1 WSHSY and CDR2 SAAADI. The CDR3 runs 12 residues. The CDR3 region has the DNA TGCGCCAGCAGACCCGGGGATTCCCGGCAGTACTTC. Translating gives CASRPGDSRQYF.

This clone occurred a few times. This sequence joins TRBV2 and TRBJ2-4; a possible D gene is TRBD1 (5 bases). V lost 3 bases and J 7 bases, leaving 10 bases between the germline ends. Germline V gene data show CDR1 as SNHLY and CDR2 as FYNNEI. This CDR3 contains 13 residues. The CDR3 loop is CASSDRDFNIQYF. CDR3 bases: TGTGCCAGCAGTGACAGGGATTTCAACATTCAGTACTTC.

This chain uses TRBV5-1 with TRBJ2-1; TRBD1 matches 7 bases. Looked up from germline, CDR1 is SGHRS and CDR2 is YFSETQ. The ends lost 4 bases at V and 2 bases at J; junction bases unmatched: 6. This CDR3 is 15 amino acids long. The CDR3 sequence: CASSPGQTTYNEQFF. The CDR3, as DNA: TGCGCCAGCAGCCCGGGACAGACAACCTACAATGAGCAGTTCTTC.